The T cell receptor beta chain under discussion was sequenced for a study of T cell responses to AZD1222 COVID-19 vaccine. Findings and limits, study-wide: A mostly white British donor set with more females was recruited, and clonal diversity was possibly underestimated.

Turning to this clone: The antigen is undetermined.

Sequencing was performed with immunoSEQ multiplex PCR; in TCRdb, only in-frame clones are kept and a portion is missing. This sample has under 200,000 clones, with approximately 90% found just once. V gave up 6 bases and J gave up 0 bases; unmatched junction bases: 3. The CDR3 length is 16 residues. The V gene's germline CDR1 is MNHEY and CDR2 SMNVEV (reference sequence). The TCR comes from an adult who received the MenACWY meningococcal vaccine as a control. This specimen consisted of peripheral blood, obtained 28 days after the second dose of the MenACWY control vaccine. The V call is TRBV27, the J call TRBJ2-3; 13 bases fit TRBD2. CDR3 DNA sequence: TGTGCCAGCAGCAAGGGACTAGCGGGAAGCACAGATACGCAGTATTTT. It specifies CASSKGLAGSTDTQYF.